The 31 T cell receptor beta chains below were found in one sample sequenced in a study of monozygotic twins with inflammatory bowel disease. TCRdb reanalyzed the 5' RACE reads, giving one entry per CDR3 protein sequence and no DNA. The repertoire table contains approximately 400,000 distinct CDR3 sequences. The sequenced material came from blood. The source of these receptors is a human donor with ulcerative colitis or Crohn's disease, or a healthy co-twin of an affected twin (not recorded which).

CDR3 amino acids: CASSPGSGLKETQYF. This rearrangement joins TRBV5-1 to TRBJ2-5; TCRdb gives TRBD1 as the D gene, but with no DNA this cannot be confirmed. Per germline, CDR1 SGHRS and CDR2 YFSETQ. The CDR3 runs 15 residues.

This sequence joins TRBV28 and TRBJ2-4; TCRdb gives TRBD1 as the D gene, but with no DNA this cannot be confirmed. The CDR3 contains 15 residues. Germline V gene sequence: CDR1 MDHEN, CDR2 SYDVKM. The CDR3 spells CASSLEVPGRNIQYF.

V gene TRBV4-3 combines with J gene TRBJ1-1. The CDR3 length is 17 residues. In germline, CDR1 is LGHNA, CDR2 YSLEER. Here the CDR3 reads CASSQDASFHTNTEAFF.

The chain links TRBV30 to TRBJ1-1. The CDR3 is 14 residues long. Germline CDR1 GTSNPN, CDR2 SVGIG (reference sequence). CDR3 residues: CAWSLDVVDTEAFF.

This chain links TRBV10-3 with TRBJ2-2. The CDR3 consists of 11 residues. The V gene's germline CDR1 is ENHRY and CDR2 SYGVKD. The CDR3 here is CATSVLGELFF.

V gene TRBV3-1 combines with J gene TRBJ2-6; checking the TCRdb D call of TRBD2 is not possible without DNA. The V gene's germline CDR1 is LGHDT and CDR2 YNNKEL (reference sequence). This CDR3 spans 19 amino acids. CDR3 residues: CASSQDPARDFSGANVLTF.

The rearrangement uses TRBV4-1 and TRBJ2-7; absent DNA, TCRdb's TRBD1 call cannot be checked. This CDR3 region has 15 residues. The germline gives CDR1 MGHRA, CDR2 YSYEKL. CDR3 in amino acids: CASSQDRTPTYEQYF.

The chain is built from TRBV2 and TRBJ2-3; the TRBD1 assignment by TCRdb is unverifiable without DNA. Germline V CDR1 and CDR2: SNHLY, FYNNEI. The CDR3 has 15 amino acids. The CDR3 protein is CASREDGIGTDTQYF.

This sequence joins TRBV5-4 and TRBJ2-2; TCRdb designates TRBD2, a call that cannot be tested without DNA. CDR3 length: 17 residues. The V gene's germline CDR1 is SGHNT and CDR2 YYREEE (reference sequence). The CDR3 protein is CASSLGGRRPNTGELFF.

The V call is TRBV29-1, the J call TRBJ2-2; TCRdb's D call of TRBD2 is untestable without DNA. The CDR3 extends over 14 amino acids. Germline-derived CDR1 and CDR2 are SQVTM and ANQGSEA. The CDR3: CSVRTSGNTGELFF.

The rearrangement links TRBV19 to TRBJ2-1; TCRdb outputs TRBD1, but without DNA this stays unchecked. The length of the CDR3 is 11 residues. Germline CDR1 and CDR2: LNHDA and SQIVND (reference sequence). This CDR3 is CASSDRTVKFF.

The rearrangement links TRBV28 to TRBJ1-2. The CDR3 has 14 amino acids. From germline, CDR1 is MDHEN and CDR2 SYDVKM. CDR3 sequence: CASSLPTFSWGYTF.

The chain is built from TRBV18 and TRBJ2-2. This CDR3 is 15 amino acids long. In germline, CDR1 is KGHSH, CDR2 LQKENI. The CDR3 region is CASSPKTIISGELFF.

CDR3 residues: CASSSTTGGRNTGELFF. The chain links TRBV5-1 to TRBJ2-2; TCRdb designates TRBD1, a call that cannot be tested without DNA. The CDR3 spans 17 residues. Germline V CDR1 and CDR2: SGHRS, YFSETQ.

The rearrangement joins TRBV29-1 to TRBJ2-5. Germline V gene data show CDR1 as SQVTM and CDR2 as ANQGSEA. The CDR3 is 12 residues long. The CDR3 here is CSVGFTQETQYF.

CDR3 region: CASSSGTSGGEQYF. This chain uses TRBV7-9 with TRBJ2-7; TCRdb's D gene call, TRBD2, goes unchecked for lack of DNA. The CDR3 consists of 14 residues. Germline CDR1 is SEHNR and CDR2 is FQNEAQ (reference sequence).

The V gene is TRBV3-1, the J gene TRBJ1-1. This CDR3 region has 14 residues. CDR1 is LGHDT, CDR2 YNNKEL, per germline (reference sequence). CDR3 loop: CASSQGPGNTEAFF.

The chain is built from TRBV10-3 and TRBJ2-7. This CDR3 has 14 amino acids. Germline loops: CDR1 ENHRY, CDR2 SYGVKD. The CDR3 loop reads CAISERLSSYEQYF.

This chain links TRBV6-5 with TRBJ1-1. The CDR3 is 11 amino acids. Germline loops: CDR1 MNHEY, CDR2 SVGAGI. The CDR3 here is CASSSSQEAFF.

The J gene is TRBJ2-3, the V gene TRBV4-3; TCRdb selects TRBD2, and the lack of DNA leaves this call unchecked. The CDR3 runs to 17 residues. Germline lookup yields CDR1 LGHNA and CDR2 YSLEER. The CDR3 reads CASSQDRGAEGPDTQYF.

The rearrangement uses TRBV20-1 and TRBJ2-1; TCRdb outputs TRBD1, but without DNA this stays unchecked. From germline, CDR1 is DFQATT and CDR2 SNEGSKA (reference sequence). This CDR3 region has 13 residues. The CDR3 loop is CSVTGTSYNEQFF.

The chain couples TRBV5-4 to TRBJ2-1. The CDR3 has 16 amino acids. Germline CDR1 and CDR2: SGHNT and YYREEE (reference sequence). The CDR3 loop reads CASSLVPAGAQNEQFF.

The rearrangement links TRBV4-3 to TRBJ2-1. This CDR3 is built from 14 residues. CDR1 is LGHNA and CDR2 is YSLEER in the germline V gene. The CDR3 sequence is CASSQDYSFDEQFF.

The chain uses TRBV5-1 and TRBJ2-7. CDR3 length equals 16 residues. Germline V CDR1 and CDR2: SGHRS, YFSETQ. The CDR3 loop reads CASSLLTADSSYEQYF.

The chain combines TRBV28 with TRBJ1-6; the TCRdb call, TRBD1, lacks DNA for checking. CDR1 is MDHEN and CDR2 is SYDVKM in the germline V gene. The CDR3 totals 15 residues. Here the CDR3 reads CASRGVTGRKSPLHF.

CDR3 sequence: CSASTGQGRSFQPQHF. The chain couples TRBV20-1 to TRBJ1-5; as DNA is missing, the TRBD1 call by TCRdb cannot be tested. CDR3 length equals 16 residues. Per germline, CDR1 DFQATT and CDR2 SNEGSKA (reference sequence).

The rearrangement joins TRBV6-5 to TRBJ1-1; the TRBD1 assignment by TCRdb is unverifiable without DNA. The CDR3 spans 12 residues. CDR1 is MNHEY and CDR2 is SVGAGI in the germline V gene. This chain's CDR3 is CASSLAGGKAFF.

CDR3 sequence reads: CASSRPNVRPGELFF. This sequence joins TRBV28 and TRBJ2-2. Germline V gene data show CDR1 as MDHEN and CDR2 as SYDVKM. The CDR3 has 15 residues.

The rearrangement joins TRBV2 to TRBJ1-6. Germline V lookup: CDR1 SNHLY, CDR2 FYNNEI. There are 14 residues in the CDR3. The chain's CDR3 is CASTGRNDNSPLHF.

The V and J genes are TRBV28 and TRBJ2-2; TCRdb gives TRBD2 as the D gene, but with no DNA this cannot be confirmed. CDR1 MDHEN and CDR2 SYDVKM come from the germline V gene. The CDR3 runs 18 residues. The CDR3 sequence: CASSPGTSGRPNTGELFF. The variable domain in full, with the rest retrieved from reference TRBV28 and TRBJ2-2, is DVKVTQSSRYLVKRTGEKVFLECVQDMDHENMFWYRQDPGLGLRLIYFSYDVKMKEKGDIPEGYSVSREKKERFSLILESASTNQTSMYLCASSPGTSGRPNTGELFFGEGSRLTVL.

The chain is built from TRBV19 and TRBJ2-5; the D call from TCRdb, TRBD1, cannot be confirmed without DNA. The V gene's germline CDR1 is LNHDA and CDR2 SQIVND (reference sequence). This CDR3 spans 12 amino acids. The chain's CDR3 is CASRRQGETQYF.